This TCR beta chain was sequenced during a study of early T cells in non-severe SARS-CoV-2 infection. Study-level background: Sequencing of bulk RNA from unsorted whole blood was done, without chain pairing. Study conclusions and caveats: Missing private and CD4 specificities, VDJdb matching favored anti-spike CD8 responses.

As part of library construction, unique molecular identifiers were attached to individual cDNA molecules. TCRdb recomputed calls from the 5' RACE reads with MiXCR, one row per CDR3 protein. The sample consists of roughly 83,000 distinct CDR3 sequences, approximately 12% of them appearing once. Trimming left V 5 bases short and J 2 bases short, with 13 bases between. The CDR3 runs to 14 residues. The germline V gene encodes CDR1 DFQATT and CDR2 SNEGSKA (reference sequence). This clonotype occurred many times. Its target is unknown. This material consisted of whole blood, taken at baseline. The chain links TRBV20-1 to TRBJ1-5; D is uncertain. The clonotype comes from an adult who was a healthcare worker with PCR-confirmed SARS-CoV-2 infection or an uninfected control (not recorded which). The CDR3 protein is CSAGVREGNQPQHF. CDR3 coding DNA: TGCAGTGCTGGGGTTAGGGAGGGCAATCAGCCCCAGCATTTT.